A single sample gave rise to the 26 T cell receptor beta chains below, sequenced in a study of T cells in Graves' hyperthyroidism and ophthalmopathy. TCR beta CDR3 region amplification was performed from RNA transcripts. HTBI primers were employed in a first-round RT-PCR of the TCR CDR3. TCRdb reprocessed the multiplex PCR reads with MiXCR, giving one entry per CDR3 protein. The sample has over 350,000 distinct CDR3 sequences, more than 12% seen once; the top ten hold under 30%. Specimen: blood. Every receptor here comes from a man between 50 and 59 years old with Graves' ophthalmopathy.

This clonotype came up many times. J is TRBJ1-5 and V is TRBV28, with a weak D call TRBD1 (6 bases). The length of the CDR3 is 17 residues. The V gene lost 5 bases and the J gene lost 1 base, with 18 bases spanning the gap. Germline V gene lookup returns CDR1 MDHEN and CDR2 SYDVKM. Written as DNA, the CDR3 is TGTGCCAGCAGTGCCCCCGGCCCCAGGGGAAGCAATCAGCCCCAGCATTTT. It codes for CASSAPGPRGSNQPQHF.

This clonotype came up many times. The chain recombines TRBV9 with TRBJ2-7, with TRBD2 matching 9 bases. CDR1 is SGDLS, CDR2 YYNGEE, per germline. This CDR3 comprises 16 residues. Trimming removed 1 base from V and 2 bases from J; junction bases left unmatched: 7. The CDR3 bases are TGTGCCAGCAGCGTATTGTCTAGCGGGGCAACCTACGAGCAGTACTTC. Translating it yields CASSVLSSGATYEQYF. The complete variable domain, with remaining parts taken from reference TRBV9 and TRBJ2-7, reads DSGVTQTPKHLITATGQRVTLRCSPRSGDLSVYWYQQSLDQGLQFLIQYYNGEERAKGNILERFSAQQFPDLHSELNLSSLELGDSALYFCASSVLSSGATYEQYFGPGTRLTVT.

The chain recombines TRBV19 with TRBJ1-5; D is uncertain. V shed 3 bases and J shed 7 bases, with 7 bases lying between them. CDR1 and CDR2 from the germline V gene are LNHDA and SQIVND (reference sequence). The CDR3 consists of 12 residues. This CDR3 reads CASSMLLQPQHF. CDR3 sequence (DNA): TGTGCCAGTAGTATGCTTTTACAGCCCCAGCATTTT.

Ten or more counts support this clonotype. CDR3 DNA: TGCAGCGTTGAGACGACAGGGGGCGACACTGAAGCTTTCTTT. This gives the protein CSVETTGGDTEAFF. The chain combines TRBV29-1 with TRBJ1-1, with 10 nucleotides matching TRBD1. The CDR3 extends over 14 amino acids. Trimming cost V 3 bases and J 3 bases; bases outside gene matches: 4. Looked up from germline, CDR1 is SQVTM and CDR2 is ANQGSEA.

This clonotype has a handful of counts. The chain joins TRBV5-4 to TRBJ2-7; 9 bases align to TRBD1. The CDR3 is 15 residues long. Trimming cost V 4 bases and J 2 bases; bases outside gene matches: 7. Germline lookup yields CDR1 SGHNT and CDR2 YYREEE (reference sequence). The CDR3 nucleotides are TGTGCCAGCAGCACAACAGGGGGCGTAACCTACGAGCAGTACTTC. It translates to CASSTTGGVTYEQYF.

This clonotype has just a few counts. The rearrangement links TRBV30 to TRBJ2-2, with D perhaps TRBD2 (7 bases). The CDR3 contains 16 residues. Germline CDR1 GTSNPN, CDR2 SVGIG (reference sequence). Trimming cost V 0 bases and J 3 bases, with 14 bases left between them. CDR3: CAWSVLQGLYTGELFF. The CDR3 DNA reads as TGTGCCTGGAGTGTACTACAGGGACTATACACCGGGGAGCTGTTTTTT.

This chain uses TRBV24-1 with TRBJ2-2; 8 bases align to TRBD2. Looked up from germline, CDR1 is KGHDR and CDR2 is SFDVKD. This CDR3 has 16 amino acids. V lost 2 bases, J lost 2 bases, and 3 bases stayed unmatched. The CDR3 here is CATSDSGGINTGELFF. CDR3 bases: TGTGCCACCAGTGATTCGGGGGGGATTAACACCGGGGAGCTGTTTTTT.

The chain has TRBV29-1 and TRBJ1-4; D gene uncertain. The length of the CDR3 is 14 residues. The V gene lost 1 base and the J gene lost 0 bases, with 6 bases spanning the gap. CDR1 is SQVTM and CDR2 is ANQGSEA in the germline V gene. The CDR3 bases are TGCAGCGTTGAAGGGATTACAACTAATGAAAAACTGTTTTTT. Its translation is CSVEGITTNEKLFF.

This clonotype showed up just a few times. The chain employs TRBV6-2 or TRBV6-3 and TRBJ1-1; D is ambiguous. CDR1 MNHEY and CDR2 SVGEGT come from the germline V gene. V lost 6 bases, J lost 4 bases, and 9 bases lay in between. The CDR3 is made up of 12 amino acids. For the CDR3, the DNA is TGTGCCAGCAGCGCAACGATCACTGAAGCTTTCTTT. Amino acid sequence: CASSATITEAFF.

The sample holds a few counts of this clonotype. The junction differs from germline at one of its ends, possibly a read error. The chain combines TRBV5-1 with TRBJ1-2; D unresolved. The CDR3 is made up of 15 amino acids. Germline-derived CDR1 and CDR2 are SGHRS and YFSETQ. The CDR3 loop is CASTLGPVPSYGYTF. The CDR3 DNA reads as TGTGCCAGCACCCTGGGCCCAGTGCCCTCCTATGGCTACACCTTC.

At least ten counts were recorded for this clonotype. The V call is TRBV4-1, the J call TRBJ2-5; 12 bases match TRBD2. J was trimmed by 4 bases and V by 0 bases; bases with no gene match: 6. Per the germline V gene, CDR1 is MGHRA and CDR2 is YSYEKL. CDR3 length: 17 residues. CDR3 bases: TGCGCCAGCAGCCAAGACTCCCTAGCGGGAGGGCCAGAGACCCAGTACTTC. The encoded protein is CASSQDSLAGGPETQYF.

This clonotype came up a few times. The chain is built from TRBV30 and TRBJ1-1; D ambiguous. V was trimmed by 8 bases and J by 3 bases, leaving 13 bases between them. This CDR3 comprises 12 residues. Germline V gene lookup returns CDR1 GTSNPN and CDR2 SVGIG (reference sequence). Here the CDR3 reads CAINPGYTEAFF. CDR3 DNA sequence: TGTGCCATAAACCCCGGATACACTGAAGCTTTCTTT.

This clonotype was seen at least ten times. This chain connects TRBV3-1 to TRBJ2-2, with D possibly matching TRBD2 (6 bases). The CDR3 is 14 amino acids. The V and J ends lost 7 bases and 4 bases respectively, with 13 bases between them. Germline V gene data show CDR1 as LGHDT and CDR2 as YNNKEL (reference sequence). The CDR3 DNA sequence: TGTGCCAGCAAACCCGGGAGTAGCACCGGGGAGCTGTTTTTT. Its protein product is CASKPGSSTGELFF. Together with reference TRBV3-1 and TRBJ2-2, the CDR3 gives the full variable domain: DTAVSQTPKYLVTQMGNDKSIKCEQNLGHDTMYWYKQDSKKFLKIMFSYNNKELIINETVPNRFSPKSPDKAHLNLHINSLELGDSAVYFCASKPGSSTGELFFGEGSRLTVL.

This clonotype appeared a few times. The chain has TRBV19 and TRBJ2-6; no clear D. CDR3 size: 14 residues. Trimming left V 7 bases short and J 2 bases short, with 9 bases between. Looked up from germline, CDR1 is LNHDA and CDR2 is SQIVND (reference sequence). CDR3 bases: TGTGCCAGTATGAGGTTCACTGGGGCCAACGTCCTGACTTTC. It codes for CASMRFTGANVLTF.

The sample holds a few counts of this clonotype. The chain uses TRBV7-9 and TRBJ1-2; D not resolved. The CDR3 runs to 14 residues. V gave up 1 base and J gave up 6 bases, with 12 bases separating them. In germline, CDR1 is SEHNR, CDR2 FQNEAQ (reference sequence). The CDR3 DNA sequence: TGTGCCAGCAGCTTAGAAGGGAAATCCGATGGCTACACCTTC. It encodes CASSLEGKSDGYTF.

This clonotype turned up a few times. The chain links TRBV12-3 or TRBV12-4 to TRBJ2-1; D not resolved. The CDR3 sequence is 13 residues long. V was cut by 10 bases and J by 1 base, with 11 bases left in between. The CDR3 DNA follows: TGTGCCACTTCACGAGTTTCCTACAATGAGCAGTTCTTC. It is translated as CATSRVSYNEQFF.

This clonotype was seen repeatedly, ten times or more. The CDR3 nucleotides read TGCAGCGTTGAAAGGGACCGTGAAGCTTTCTTT. As protein: CSVERDREAFF. This chain connects TRBV29-1 to TRBJ1-1, with D tentatively TRBD1 (5 bases). The V end lost 2 bases, the J end lost 7 bases, and 8 bases lay between the germline ends. This CDR3 has 11 residues. The V gene's germline CDR1 is SQVTM and CDR2 ANQGSEA.

V and J are TRBV11-1 and TRBJ2-1, with TRBD2 matching 8 bases. The CDR3 totals 17 residues. Per the germline V gene, CDR1 is SGHAT and CDR2 is FQDESV (reference sequence). The V and J ends lost 0 bases and 6 bases, in that order; junction bases with no gene match: 10. In nucleotides, the CDR3 is TGTGCCAGCAGCTTAGCGTTTGAAGCGGGAGCGGGCAATGAGCAGTTCTTC. Encoded protein: CASSLAFEAGAGNEQFF.

This clonotype was seen ten or more times. This chain links TRBV11-1 with TRBJ2-7; a weak D match, TRBD2 (6 bases). V was cut by 1 base and J by 2 bases, with 18 bases left in between. Germline CDR1 reads SGHAT; CDR2 reads FQDESV (reference sequence). This CDR3 contains 17 residues. In nucleotides, the CDR3 is TGTGCCAGCAGCTTAGATGATCCGGGGACTTTAACCTACGAGCAGTACTTC. Encoded protein: CASSLDDPGTLTYEQYF.

This chain joins TRBV19 and TRBJ2-2; D is uncertain. Trimming took off 2 bases at V and 2 bases at J, with 15 bases between the two ends. Germline assignment: CDR1 LNHDA and CDR2 SQIVND (reference sequence). The CDR3 is 17 amino acids. CDR3 sequence: CASSILVRTFNTGELFF. The CDR3, as DNA: TGTGCCAGTAGTATACTTGTCCGCACATTCAACACCGGGGAGCTGTTTTTT.

This clonotype was seen at least ten times. The chain uses TRBV5-1 and TRBJ2-7; D possibly matches TRBD1 or TRBD2 (6 bases each). Trimming left V 4 bases short and J 3 bases short, with 17 bases between. The CDR3 covers 15 residues. Germline assignment: CDR1 SGHRS and CDR2 YFSETQ. CDR3 in DNA: TGCGCCAGCAGCCCCAGAGAGGGGGGTGGCTACGAGCAGTACTTC. It is translated as CASSPREGGGYEQYF.

In this sample, this clonotype turned up many times. This chain uses TRBV28 with TRBJ2-3; 12 nucleotides agree with TRBD1. Per the germline V gene, CDR1 is MDHEN and CDR2 is SYDVKM. The J segment lost 1 base and the V segment lost 5 bases, leaving 7 bases of the junction unmatched. The CDR3 consists of 17 residues. CDR3 region: CASSPTGQGAGTDTQYF. Written as DNA, the CDR3 is TGTGCCAGCAGTCCCACGGGACAGGGGGCGGGCACAGATACGCAGTATTTT.

This chain links TRBV19 with TRBJ1-5; D possibly corresponds to TRBD1 (5 bases). The germline gives CDR1 LNHDA, CDR2 SQIVND (reference sequence). V was cut by 0 bases and J by 6 bases, with 12 bases left in between. The CDR3 has 15 residues. As DNA, the CDR3 is TGTGCCAGTAGTATAGAAGTTCAAAGGGGTCAGCCCCAGCATTTT. Translation: CASSIEVQRGQPQHF.

This clonotype was seen repeatedly, ten times or more. The V call is TRBV18, the J call TRBJ1-4, with D hard to call. The CDR3 is made up of 16 amino acids. Trimming removed 3 bases at V and 0 bases at J, with 11 bases between. The V gene's germline CDR1 is KGHSH and CDR2 LQKENI. The CDR3 DNA reads TGTGCCAGCTCACCGAGAGCTCCGACAACTAATGAAAAACTGTTTTTT. The encoded protein is CASSPRAPTTNEKLFF.

This clonotype was observed a handful of times. The chain recombines TRBV15 with TRBJ2-1, with TRBD2 matching over 7 bases. The CDR3 covers 15 residues. Looked up from germline, CDR1 is LNHNV and CDR2 is YYDKDF (reference sequence). The junction had 11 bases not matched to a gene; V was cut back by 4 bases and J by 8 bases. The CDR3 spells CATSKGGLAGDEQFF. In nucleotides, the CDR3 is TGTGCCACCAGCAAAGGAGGCCTGGCGGGGGATGAGCAGTTCTTC. The whole variable domain, remainder taken from reference TRBV15 and TRBJ2-1, is DAMVIQNPRYQVTQFGKPVTLSCSQTLNHNVMYWYQQKSSQAPKLLFHYYDKDFNNEADTPDNFQSRRPNTSFCFLDIRSPGLGDTAMYLCATSKGGLAGDEQFFGPGTRLTVL.

This clonotype came up many times. This chain links TRBV11-2 with TRBJ1-2; 7 bases are a match to TRBD1. Germline trimming cut 2 bases from V and 4 bases from J; bases unmatched to any gene: 10. Germline V CDR1 and CDR2: SGHAT, FQNNGV. The CDR3 is 16 amino acids. DNA of the CDR3: TGTGCCAGCAGCTTACCACCAGGGGGAGCTATCTATGGCTACACCTTC. It translates to CASSLPPGGAIYGYTF.